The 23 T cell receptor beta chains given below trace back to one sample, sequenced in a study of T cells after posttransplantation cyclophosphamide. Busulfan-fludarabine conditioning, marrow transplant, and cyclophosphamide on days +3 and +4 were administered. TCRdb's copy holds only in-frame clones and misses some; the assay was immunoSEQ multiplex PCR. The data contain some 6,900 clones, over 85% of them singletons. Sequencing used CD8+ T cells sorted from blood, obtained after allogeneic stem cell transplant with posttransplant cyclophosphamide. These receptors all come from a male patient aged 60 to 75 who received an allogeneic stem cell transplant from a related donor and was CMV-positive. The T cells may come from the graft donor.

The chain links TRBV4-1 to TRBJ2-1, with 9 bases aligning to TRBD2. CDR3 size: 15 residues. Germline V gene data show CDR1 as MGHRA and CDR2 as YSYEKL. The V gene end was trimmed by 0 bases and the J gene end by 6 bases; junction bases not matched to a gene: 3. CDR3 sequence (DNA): TGCGCCAGCAGCCAAGAGGGGCGGGGGGGCAATGAGCAGTTCTTC. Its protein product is CASSQEGRGGNEQFF.

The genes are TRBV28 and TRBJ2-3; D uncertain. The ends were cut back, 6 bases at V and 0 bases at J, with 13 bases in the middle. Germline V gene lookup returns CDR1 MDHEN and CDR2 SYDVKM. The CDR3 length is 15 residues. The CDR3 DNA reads TGTGCCAGCAGCCCGCTGGCTTCGAGCACAGATACGCAGTATTTT. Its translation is CASSPLASSTDTQYF.

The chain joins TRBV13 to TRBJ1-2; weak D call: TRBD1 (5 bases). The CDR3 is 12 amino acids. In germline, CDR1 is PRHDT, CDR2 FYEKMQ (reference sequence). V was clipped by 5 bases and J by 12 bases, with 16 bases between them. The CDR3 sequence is CASSRVGEVHTF. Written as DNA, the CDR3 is TGTGCCAGCAGCAGGGTGGGGGAGGTTCACACCTTC.

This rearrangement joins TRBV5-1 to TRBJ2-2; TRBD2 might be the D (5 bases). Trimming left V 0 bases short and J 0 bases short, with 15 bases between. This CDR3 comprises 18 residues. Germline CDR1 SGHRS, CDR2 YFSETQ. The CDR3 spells CASSLDLEGPTNTGELFF. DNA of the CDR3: TGCGCCAGCAGCTTGGACCTCGAGGGCCCCACGAACACCGGGGAGCTGTTTTTT.

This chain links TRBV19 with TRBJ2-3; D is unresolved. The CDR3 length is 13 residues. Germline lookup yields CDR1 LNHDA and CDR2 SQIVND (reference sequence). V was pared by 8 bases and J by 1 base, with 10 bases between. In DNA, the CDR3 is TGTGCCAGTTATAACGGAGGCACAGATACGCAGTATTTT. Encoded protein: CASYNGGTDTQYF.

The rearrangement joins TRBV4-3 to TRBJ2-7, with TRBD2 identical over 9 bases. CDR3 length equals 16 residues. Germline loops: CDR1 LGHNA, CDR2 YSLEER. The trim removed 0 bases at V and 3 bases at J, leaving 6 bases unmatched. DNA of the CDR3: TGCGCCAGCAGCCAAGATGTAGGGCGGGGGGGCTACGAGCAGTACTTC. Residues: CASSQDVGRGGYEQYF.

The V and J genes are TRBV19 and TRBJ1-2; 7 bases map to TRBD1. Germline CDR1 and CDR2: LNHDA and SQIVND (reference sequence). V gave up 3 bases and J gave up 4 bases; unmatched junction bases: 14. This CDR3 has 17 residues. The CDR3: CASSIGDSAYRTYGYTF. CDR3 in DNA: TGTGCCAGTAGTATCGGGGACAGCGCCTATAGAACCTATGGCTACACCTTC.

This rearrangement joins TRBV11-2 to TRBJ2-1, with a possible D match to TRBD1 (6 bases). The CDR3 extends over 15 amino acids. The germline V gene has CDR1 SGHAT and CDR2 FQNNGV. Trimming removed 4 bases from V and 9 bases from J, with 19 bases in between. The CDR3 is CASSSKLQGTREQFF. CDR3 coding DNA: TGTGCCAGCAGCTCAAAGTTACAGGGTACCCGTGAGCAGTTCTTC.

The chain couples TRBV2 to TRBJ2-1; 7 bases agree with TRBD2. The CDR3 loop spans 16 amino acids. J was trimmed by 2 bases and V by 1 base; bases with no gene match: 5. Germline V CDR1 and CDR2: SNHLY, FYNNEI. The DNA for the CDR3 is TGTGCCAGCAGTGAAGAGTCGGGGGGACCCTACAATGAGCAGTTCTTC. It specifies CASSEESGGPYNEQFF.

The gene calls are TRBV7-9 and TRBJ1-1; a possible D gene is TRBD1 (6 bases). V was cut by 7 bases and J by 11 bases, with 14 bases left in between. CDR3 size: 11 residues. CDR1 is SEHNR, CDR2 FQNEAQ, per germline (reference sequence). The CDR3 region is CASTKGGMAFF. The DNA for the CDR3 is TGTGCCAGCACCAAGGGGGGGATGGCTTTCTTT.

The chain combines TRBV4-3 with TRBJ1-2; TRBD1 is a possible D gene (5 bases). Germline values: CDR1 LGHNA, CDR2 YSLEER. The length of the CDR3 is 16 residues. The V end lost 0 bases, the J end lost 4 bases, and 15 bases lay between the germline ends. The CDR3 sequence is CASSQDPPGRVYGYTF. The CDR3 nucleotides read TGCGCCAGCAGCCAAGACCCCCCCGGCAGGGTCTATGGCTACACCTTC.

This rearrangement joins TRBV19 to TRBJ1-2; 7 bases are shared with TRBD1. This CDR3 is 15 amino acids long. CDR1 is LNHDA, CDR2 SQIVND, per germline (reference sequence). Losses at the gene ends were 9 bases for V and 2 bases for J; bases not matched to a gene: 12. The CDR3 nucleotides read TGTGCCAGCGGAGGAGTTAAGGGGGCGAACTATGGCTACACCTTC. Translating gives CASGGVKGANYGYTF. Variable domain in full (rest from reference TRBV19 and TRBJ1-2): DGGITQSPKYLFRKEGQNVTLSCEQNLNHDAMYWYRQDPGQGLRLIYYSQIVNDFQKGDIAEGYSVSREKKESFPLTVTSAQKNPTAFYLCASGGVKGANYGYTFGSGTRLTVV.

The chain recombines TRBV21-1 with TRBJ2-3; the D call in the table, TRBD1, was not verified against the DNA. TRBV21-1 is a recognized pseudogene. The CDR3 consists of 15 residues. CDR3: CASSRRRASTDTQYF. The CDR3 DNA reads TGTGCCAGCAGCAGGCGCAGGGCTAGCACAGATACGCAGTATTTT.

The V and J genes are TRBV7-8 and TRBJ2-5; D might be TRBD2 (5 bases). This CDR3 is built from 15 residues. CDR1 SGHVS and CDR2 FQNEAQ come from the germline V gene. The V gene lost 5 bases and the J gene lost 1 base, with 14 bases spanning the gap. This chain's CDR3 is CASSTPGVTQETQYF. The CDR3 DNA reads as TGTGCCAGCAGCACCCCCGGGGTAACCCAAGAGACCCAGTACTTC.

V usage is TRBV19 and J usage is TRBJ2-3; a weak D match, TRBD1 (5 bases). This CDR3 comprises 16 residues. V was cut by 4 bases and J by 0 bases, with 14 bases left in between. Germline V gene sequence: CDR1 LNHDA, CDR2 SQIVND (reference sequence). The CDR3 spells CASSTLTVLSTDTQYF. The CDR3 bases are TGTGCCAGTAGTACTTTGACAGTCCTAAGCACAGATACGCAGTATTTT.

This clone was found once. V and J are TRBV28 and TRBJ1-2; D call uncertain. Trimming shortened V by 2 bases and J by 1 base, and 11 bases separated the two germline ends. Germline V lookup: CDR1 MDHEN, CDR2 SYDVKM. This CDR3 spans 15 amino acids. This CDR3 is CASSLGSAVNYGYTF. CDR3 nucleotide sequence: TGTGCCAGCAGTTTAGGCAGCGCCGTTAACTATGGCTACACCTTC.

The CDR3 DNA follows: TGTGCCAGCAGCGCCCGAGTATCCTCTGGAAACACCATATATTTT. The encoded protein is CASSARVSSGNTIYF. The V and J genes are TRBV9 and TRBJ1-3; D not resolved. V shed 3 bases and J shed 0 bases, with 10 bases lying between them. This CDR3 contains 15 residues. Germline CDR1 and CDR2: SGDLS and YYNGEE.

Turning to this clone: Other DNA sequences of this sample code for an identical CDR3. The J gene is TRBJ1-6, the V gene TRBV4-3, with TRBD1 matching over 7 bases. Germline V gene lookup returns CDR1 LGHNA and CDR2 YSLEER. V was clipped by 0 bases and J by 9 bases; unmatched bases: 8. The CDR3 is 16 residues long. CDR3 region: CASSQERGRGSSPLHF. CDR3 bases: TGCGCCAGCAGCCAAGAAAGGGGGCGGGGTAGTTCACCCCTCCACTTT.

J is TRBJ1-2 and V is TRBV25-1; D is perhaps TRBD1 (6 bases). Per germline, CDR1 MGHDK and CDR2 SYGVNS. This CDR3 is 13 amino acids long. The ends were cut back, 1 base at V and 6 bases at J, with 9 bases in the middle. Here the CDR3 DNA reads TGTGCCAGCAGTGAATTAGGACAGCATGGCTACACCTTC. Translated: CASSELGQHGYTF.

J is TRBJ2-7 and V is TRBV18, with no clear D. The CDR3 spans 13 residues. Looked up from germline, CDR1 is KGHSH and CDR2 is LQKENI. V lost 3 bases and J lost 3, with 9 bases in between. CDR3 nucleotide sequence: TGTGCCAGCTCACCGCTGAGAATCTACGAGCAGTACTTC. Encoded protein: CASSPLRIYEQYF.

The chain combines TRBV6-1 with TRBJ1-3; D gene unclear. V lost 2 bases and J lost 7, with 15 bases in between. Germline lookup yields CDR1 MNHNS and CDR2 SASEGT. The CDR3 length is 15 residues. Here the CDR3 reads CASSESSFMGNTIYF. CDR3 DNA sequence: TGTGCCAGCAGTGAAAGCTCCTTCATGGGCAACACCATATATTTT.

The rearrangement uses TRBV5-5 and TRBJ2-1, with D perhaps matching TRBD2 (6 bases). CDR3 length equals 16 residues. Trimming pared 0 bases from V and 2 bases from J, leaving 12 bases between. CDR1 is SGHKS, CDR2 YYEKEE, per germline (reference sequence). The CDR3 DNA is TGTGCCAGCAGCTTGGTTGGGACTGAGCCCTACAATGAGCAGTTCTTC. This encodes CASSLVGTEPYNEQFF.

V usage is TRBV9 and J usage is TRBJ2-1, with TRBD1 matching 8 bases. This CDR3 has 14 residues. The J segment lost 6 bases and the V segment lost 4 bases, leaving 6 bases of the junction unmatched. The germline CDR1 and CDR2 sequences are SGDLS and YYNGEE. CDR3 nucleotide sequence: TGTGCCAGCAGCCCGCGGACAGGGCCCAATGAGCAGTTCTTC. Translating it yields CASSPRTGPNEQFF.